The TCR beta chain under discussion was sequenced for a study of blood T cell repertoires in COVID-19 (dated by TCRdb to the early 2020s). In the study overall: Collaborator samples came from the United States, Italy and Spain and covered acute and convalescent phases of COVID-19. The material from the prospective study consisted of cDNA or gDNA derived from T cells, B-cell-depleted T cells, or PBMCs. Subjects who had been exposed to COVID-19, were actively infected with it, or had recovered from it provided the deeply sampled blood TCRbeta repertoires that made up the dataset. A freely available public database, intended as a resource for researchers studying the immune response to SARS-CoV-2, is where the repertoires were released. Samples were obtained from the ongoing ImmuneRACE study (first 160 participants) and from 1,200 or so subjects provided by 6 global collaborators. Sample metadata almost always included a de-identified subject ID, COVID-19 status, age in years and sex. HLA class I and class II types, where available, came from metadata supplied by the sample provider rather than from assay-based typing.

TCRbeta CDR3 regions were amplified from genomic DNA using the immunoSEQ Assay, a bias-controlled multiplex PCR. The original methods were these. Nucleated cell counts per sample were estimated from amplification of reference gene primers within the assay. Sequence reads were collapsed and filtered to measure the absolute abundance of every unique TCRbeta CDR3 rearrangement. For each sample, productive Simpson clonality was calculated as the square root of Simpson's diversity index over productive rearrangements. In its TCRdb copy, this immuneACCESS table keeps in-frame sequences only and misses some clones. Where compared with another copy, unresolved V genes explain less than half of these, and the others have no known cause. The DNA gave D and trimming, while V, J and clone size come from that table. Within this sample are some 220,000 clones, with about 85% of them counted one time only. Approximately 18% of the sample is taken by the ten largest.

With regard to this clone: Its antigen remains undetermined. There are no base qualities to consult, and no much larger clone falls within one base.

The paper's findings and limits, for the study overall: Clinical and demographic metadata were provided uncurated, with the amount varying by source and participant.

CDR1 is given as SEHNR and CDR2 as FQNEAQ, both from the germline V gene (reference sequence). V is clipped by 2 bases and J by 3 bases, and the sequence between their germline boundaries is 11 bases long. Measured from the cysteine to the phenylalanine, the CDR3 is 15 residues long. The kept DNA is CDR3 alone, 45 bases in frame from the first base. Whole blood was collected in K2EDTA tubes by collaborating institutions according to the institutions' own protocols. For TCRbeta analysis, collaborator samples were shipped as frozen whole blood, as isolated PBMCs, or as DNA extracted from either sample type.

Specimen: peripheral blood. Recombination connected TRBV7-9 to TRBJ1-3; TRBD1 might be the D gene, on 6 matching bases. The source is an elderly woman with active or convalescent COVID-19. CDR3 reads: CASSLSGAGGNTIYF. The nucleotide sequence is TGTGCCAGCAGCTTATCAGGGGCGGGTGGAAACACCATATATTTT.